This record looks at one T cell receptor (beta chain) sequence and its context. CDR3 size: 15 residues. With 3 bases removed from V and 8 bases from J, the gap between germline ends came to 16 bases. In germline, CDR1 is SGHVS, CDR2 FQNEAQ. The record originates from a study of blood T cell repertoires in COVID-19. As processed by the authors: The authors estimated nucleated cell counts from reference gene primer amplification. The repertoire was sequenced with immunoSEQ multiplex PCR; TCRdb's copy has only in-frame clones and lacks some. V and J calls and clone size are given by that table; D and trimming were obtained from the DNA. The sample holds fewer than 200,000 clones; more than 85% are singletons and the top ten take 1% to 1.5%.

The J gene is TRBJ1-4, the V gene TRBV7-8; no firm D call. This clonotype was sampled from a human donor with acute COVID-19. The donor label of this sample is uncertain. The specimen was PBMCs or T cells enriched from blood (not recorded which). Here the CDR3 reads CASSFRHEVGEKLFF. The CDR3 DNA sequence: TGTGCCAGCAGCTTTCGCCACGAGGTCGGAGAAAAACTGTTTTTT.